The T cell receptor beta chain under discussion was sequenced for a study of blood T cell repertoires in COVID-19. Turning to the study itself: Acute and convalescent COVID-19 samples came from the United States, Italy and Spain. T cells, B-cell-depleted T cells, or PBMCs supplied cDNA or gDNA.

The V end was cut by 10 bases, the J end by 5 bases, with 16 bases between. Germline CDR1 and CDR2: SGDLS and YYNGEE. The CDR3 has 12 amino acids. Per the original data handling: By means of reference gene primer amplification, nucleated cell counts were estimated. Measured with immunoSEQ multiplex PCR; TCRdb has only the in-frame clones, and not every one. V and J calls and clone size follow that table, whereas D and trimming were derived from the DNA. The sample has over 120,000 clones, roughly 89% seen once; the top ten hold around 1.6%. The specimen sequenced was peripheral blood. The chain joins TRBV9 to TRBJ2-7; D might be TRBD1 (6 bases). The sequence came from a human donor in a cohort sampled during active COVID-19. The CDR3 DNA reads as TGTGCCGCTCACAGGGTAAGGAACGAGCAGTACTTC. Protein: CAAHRVRNEQYF. The full variable domain, in which reference TRBV9 and TRBJ2-7 provide the parts outside the CDR3, is DSGVTQTPKHLITATGQRVTLRCSPRSGDLSVYWYQQSLDQGLQFLIQYYNGEERAKGNILERFSAQQFPDLHSELNLSSLELGDSALYFCAAHRVRNEQYFGPGTRLTVT.